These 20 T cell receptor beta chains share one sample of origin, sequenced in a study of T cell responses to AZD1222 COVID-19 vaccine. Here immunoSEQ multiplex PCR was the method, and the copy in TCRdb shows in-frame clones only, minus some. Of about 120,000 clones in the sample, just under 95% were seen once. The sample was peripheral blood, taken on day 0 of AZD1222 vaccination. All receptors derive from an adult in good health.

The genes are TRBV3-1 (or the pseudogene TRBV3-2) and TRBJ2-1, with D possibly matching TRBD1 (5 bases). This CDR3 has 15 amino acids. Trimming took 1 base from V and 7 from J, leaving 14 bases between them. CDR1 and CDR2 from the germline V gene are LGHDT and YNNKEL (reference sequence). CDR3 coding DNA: TGTGCCAGCAGCCAAGTCTGGGGCACAGGAAATGAGCAGTTCTTC. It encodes CASSQVWGTGNEQFF.

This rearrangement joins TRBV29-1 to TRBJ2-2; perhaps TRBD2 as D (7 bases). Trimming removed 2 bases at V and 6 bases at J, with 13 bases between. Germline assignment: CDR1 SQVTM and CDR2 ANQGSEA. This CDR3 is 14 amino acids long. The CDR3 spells CSVEPRGGSGELFF. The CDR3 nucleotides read TGCAGCGTTGAACCCAGGGGAGGGTCCGGGGAGCTGTTTTTT.

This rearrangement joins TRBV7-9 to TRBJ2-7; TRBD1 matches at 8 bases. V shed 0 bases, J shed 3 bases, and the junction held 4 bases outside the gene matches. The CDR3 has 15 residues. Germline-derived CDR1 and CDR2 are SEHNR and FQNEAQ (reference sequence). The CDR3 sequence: CASSLAQGGFYEQYF. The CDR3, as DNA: TGTGCCAGCAGCTTAGCACAGGGGGGATTCTACGAGCAGTACTTC.

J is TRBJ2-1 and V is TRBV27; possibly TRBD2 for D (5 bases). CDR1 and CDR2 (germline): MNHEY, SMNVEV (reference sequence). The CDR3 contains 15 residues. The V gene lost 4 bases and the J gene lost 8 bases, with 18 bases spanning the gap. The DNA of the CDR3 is TGTGCCAGCAGTTACACGAGGGCCCTTTCGGATGAGCAGTTCTTC. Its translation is CASSYTRALSDEQFF.

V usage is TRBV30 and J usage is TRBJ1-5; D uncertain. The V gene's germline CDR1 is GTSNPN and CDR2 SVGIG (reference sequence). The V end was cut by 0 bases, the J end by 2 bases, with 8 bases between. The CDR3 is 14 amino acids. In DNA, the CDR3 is TGTGCCTGGAGTGTCATGGCGGGCAATCAGCCCCAGCATTTT. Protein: CAWSVMAGNQPQHF.

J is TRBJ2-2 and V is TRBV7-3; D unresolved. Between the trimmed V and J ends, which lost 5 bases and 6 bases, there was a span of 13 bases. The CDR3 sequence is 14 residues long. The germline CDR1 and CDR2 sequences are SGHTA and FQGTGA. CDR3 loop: CASSHAFGAGELFF. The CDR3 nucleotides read TGTGCCAGCAGCCACGCTTTTGGGGCCGGGGAGCTGTTTTTT.

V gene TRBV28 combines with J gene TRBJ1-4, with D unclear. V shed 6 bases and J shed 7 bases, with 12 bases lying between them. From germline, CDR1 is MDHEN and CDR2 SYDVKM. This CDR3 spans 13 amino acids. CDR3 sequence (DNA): TGTGCCAGCAGGAAGACATTTGCTGAAAAACTGTTTTTT. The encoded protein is CASRKTFAEKLFF.

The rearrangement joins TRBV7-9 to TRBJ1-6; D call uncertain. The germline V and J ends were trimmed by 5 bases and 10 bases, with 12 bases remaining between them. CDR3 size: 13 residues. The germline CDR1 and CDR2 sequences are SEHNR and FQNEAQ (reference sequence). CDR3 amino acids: CASSPLGGSPLHF. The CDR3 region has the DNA TGTGCCAGCAGCCCCCTCGGAGGATCACCCCTCCACTTT. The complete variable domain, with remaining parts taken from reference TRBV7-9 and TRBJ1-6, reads DTGVSQNPRHKITKRGQNVTFRCDPISEHNRLYWYRQTLGQGPEFLTYFQNEAQLEKSRLLSDRFSAERPKGSFSTLEIQRTEQGDSAMYLCASSPLGGSPLHFGNGTRLTVT.

CDR3 DNA sequence: TGTGCTGTAAAGGACAGGATAAACTACGAGCAGTACTTC. Protein sequence: CAVKDRINYEQYF. The chain is built from TRBV19 and TRBJ2-7, with 7 bases aligning to TRBD1. Germline assignment: CDR1 LNHDA and CDR2 SQIVND (reference sequence). The CDR3 totals 13 residues.

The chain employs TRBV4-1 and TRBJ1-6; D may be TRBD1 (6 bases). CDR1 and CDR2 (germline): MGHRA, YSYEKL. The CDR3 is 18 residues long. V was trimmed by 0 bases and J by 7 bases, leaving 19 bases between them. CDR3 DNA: TGCGCCAGCAGCCAAGAATCTCTCGGGGGCAACCCCAATTCACCCCTCCACTTT. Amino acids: CASSQESLGGNPNSPLHF.

CDR3 sequence reads: CASSRPPQTVNTEAFF. CDR3 sequence (DNA): TGTGCCAGCAGTCGACCACCCCAGACAGTGAACACTGAAGCTTTCTTT. The chain has TRBV28 and TRBJ1-1; TRBD1 might be the D (5 bases). The length of the CDR3 is 16 residues. Germline V CDR1 and CDR2: MDHEN, SYDVKM. Trimming removed 5 bases from V and 0 bases from J, with 16 bases in between.

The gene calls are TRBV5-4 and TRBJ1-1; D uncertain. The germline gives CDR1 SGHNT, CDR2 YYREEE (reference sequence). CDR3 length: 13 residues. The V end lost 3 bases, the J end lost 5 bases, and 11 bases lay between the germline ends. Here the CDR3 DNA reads TGTGCCAGCAGCTCCCCGGAGAGGACTGAAGCTTTCTTT. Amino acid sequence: CASSSPERTEAFF. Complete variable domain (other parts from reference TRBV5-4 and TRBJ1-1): ETGVTQSPTHLIKTRGQQVTLRCSSQSGHNTVSWYQQALGQGPQFIFQYYREEENGRGNFPPRFSGLQFPNYSSELNVNALELDDSALYLCASSSPERTEAFFGQGTRLTVV.

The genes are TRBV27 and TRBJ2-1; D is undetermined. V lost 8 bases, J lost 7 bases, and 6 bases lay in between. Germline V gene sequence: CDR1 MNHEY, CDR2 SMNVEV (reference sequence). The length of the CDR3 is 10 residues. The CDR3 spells CASPGNEQFF. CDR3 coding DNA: TGTGCCAGCCCAGGTAATGAGCAGTTCTTC.

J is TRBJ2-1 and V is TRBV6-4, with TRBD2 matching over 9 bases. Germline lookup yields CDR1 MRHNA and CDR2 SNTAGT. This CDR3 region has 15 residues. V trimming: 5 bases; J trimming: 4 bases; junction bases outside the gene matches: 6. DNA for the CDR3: TGTGCCAGCAGTCGAGCGGGAGGAGAATACAATGAGCAGTTCTTC. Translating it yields CASSRAGGEYNEQFF.

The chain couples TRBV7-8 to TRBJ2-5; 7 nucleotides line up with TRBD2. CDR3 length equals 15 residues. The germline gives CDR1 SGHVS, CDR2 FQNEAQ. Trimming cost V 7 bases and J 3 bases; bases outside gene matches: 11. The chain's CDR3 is CASKTGGSGKETQYF. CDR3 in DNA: TGTGCCAGCAAGACCGGGGGGAGCGGCAAAGAGACCCAGTACTTC.

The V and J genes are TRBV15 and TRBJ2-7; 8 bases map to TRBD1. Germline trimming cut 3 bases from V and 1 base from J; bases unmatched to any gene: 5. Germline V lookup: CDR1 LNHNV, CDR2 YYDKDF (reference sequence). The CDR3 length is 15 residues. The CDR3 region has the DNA TGTGCCACCAGCAGTAGGACAGGGTTATCCTACGAGCAGTACTTC. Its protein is CATSSRTGLSYEQYF. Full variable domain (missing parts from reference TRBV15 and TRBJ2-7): DAMVIQNPRYQVTQFGKPVTLSCSQTLNHNVMYWYQQKSSQAPKLLFHYYDKDFNNEADTPDNFQSRRPNTSFCFLDIRSPGLGDTAMYLCATSSRTGLSYEQYFGPGTRLTVT.

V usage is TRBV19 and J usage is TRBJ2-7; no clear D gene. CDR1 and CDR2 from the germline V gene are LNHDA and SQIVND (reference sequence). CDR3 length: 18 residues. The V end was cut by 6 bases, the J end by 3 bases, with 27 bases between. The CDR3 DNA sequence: TGTGCCAGTAGCCCCCTACCTCCCTCTGGTGTGGGGATCTACGAGCAGTACTTC. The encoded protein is CASSPLPPSGVGIYEQYF.

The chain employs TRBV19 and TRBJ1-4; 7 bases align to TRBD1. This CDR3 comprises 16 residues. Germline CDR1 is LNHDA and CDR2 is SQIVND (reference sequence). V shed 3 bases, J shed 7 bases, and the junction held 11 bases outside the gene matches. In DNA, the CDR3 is TGTGCCAGTAGTATGATTGGCGGGACAGAGGGTGAAAAACTGTTTTTT. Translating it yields CASSMIGGTEGEKLFF.

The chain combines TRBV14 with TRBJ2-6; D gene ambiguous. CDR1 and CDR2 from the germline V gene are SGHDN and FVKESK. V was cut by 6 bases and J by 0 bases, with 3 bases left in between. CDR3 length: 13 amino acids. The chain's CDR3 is CASRDSGANVLTF. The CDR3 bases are TGTGCCAGCAGGGACTCTGGGGCCAACGTCCTGACTTTC.

The CDR3 is CASSLVWQGSYNEQFF. The DNA for the CDR3 is TGTGCCAGCAGTTTAGTGTGGCAGGGCTCCTACAATGAGCAGTTCTTC. The chain couples TRBV27 to TRBJ2-1; a weak D match, TRBD1 (5 bases). Germline values: CDR1 MNHEY, CDR2 SMNVEV (reference sequence). Trimming pared 2 bases from V and 0 bases from J, leaving 11 bases between. This CDR3 has 16 amino acids.